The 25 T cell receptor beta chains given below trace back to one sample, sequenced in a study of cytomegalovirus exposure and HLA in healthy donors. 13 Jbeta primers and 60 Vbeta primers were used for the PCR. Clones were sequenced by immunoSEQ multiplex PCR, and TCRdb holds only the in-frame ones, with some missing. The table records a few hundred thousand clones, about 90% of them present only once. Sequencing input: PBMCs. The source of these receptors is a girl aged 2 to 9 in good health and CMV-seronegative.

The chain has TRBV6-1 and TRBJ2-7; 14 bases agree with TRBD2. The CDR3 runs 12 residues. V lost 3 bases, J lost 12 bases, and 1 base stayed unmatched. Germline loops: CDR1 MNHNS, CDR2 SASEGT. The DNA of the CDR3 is TGTGCCAGCAGTGAGACTAGCGGGAGGGGGTACTTC. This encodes CASSETSGRGYF.

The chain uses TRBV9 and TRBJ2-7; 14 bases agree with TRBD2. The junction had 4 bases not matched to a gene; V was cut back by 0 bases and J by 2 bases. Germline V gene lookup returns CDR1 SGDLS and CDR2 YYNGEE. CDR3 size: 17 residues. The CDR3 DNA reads TGTGCCAGCAGCGTAGGACTAGCGGGAGGGCTAGCCTACGAGCAGTACTTC. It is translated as CASSVGLAGGLAYEQYF.

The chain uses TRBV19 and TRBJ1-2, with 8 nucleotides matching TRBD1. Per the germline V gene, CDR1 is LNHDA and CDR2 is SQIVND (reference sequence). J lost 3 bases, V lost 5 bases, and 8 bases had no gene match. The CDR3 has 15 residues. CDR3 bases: TGTGCCAGTAGTCCTCAGGGGGCTGGGGACTATGGCTACACCTTC. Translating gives CASSPQGAGDYGYTF.

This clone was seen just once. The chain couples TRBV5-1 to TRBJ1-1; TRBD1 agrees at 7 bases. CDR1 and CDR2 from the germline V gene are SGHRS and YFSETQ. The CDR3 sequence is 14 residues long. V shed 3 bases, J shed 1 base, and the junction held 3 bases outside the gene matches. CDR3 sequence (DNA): TGCGCCAGCAGCTCACAGGGGCGGAACACTGAAGCTTTCTTT. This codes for CASSSQGRNTEAFF.

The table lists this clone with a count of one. The CDR3 sequence is CASRGQGATGELFF. CDR3 sequence (DNA): TGTGCCAGCAGGGGGCAGGGGGCAACCGGGGAGCTGTTTTTT. The chain employs TRBV11-3 and TRBJ2-2; 8 bases are a match to TRBD1. This CDR3 spans 14 amino acids. From germline, CDR1 is SGHNT and CDR2 YENEEA. The trim removed 6 bases at V and 5 bases at J, leaving 5 bases unmatched.

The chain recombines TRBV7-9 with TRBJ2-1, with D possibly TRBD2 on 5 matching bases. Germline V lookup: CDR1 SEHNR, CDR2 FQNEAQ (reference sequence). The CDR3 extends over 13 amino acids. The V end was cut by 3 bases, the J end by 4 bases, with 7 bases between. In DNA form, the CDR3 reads TGTGCCAGCAGCTTGAGGGTGTACAATGAGCAGTTCTTC. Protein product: CASSLRVYNEQFF.

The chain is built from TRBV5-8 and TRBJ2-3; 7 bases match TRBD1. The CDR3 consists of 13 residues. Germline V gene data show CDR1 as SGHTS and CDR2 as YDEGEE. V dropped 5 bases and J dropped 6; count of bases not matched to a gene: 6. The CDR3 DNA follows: TGTGCCAGCAGTTTCAGCAGGGGGGATACGCAGTATTTT. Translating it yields CASSFSRGDTQYF.

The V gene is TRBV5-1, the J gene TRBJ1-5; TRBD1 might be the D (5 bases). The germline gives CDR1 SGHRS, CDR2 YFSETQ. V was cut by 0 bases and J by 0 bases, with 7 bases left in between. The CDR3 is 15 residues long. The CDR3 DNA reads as TGCGCCAGCAGCTTGGCGGGACTTAGCAATCAGCCCCAGCATTTT. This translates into CASSLAGLSNQPQHF.

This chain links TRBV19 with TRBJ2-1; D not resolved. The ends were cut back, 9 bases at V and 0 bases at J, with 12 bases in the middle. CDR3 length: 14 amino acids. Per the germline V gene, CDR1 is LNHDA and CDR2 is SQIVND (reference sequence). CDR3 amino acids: CASNTDSSYNEQFF. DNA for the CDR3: TGTGCCAGCAATACAGATTCCTCCTACAATGAGCAGTTCTTC.

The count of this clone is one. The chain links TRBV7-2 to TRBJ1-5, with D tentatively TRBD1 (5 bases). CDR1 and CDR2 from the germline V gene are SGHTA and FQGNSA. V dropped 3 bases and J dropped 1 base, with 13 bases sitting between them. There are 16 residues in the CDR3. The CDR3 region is CASSFSSGMSNQPQHF. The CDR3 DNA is TGTGCCAGCAGCTTTAGCTCAGGGATGAGCAATCAGCCCCAGCATTTT.

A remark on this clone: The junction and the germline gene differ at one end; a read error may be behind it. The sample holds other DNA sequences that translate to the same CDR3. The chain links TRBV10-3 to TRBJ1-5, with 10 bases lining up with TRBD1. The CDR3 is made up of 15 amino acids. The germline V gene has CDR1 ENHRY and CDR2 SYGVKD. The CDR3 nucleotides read TGTGCCATCAGTGATACCGGGACAGGGGATCAGCCTCAGCATTTT. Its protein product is CAISDTGTGDQPQHF.

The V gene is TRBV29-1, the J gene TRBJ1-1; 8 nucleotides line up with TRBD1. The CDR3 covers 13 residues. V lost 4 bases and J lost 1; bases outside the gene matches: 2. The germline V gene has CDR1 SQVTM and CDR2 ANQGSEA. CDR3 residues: CSVGTGQNTEAFF. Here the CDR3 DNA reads TGCAGCGTTGGGACAGGGCAGAACACTGAAGCTTTCTTT. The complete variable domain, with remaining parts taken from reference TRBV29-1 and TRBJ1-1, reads SAVISQKPSRDICQRGTSLTIQCQVDSQVTMMFWYRQQPGQSLTLIATANQGSEATYESGFVIDKFPISRPNLTFSTLTVSNMSPEDSSIYLCSVGTGQNTEAFFGQGTRLTVV.

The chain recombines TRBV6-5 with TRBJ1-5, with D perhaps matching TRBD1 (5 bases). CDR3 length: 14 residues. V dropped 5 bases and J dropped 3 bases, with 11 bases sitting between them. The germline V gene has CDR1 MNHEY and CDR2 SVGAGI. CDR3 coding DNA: TGTGCCAGCAGTGCCGGGGGTATCAATCAGCCCCAGCATTTT. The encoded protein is CASSAGGINQPQHF.

CDR3 sequence: CASSLSPFRGAFHQPQHF. CDR3 nucleotides: TGTGCCAGCAGTTTATCCCCGTTTCGGGGGGCGTTTCATCAGCCCCAGCATTTT. The genes are TRBV27 and TRBJ1-5; TRBD1 might be the D (6 bases). V was trimmed by 0 bases and J by 5 bases, leaving 20 bases between them. There are 18 residues in the CDR3. Germline V CDR1 and CDR2: MNHEY, SMNVEV (reference sequence).

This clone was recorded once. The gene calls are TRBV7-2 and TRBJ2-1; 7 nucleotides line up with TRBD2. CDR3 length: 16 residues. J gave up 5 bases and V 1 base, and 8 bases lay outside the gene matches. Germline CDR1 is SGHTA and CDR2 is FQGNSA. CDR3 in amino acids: CASSLVAGALNNEQFF. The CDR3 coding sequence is TGTGCCAGCAGCTTAGTGGCGGGAGCTCTAAACAATGAGCAGTTCTTC.

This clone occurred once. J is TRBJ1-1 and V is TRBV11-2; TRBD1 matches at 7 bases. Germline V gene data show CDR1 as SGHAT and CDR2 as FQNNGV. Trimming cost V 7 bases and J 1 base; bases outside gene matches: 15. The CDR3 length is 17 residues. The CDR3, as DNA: TGTGCCAGCACCTTCCTGGGGGCAGGGGGTCAGAACACTGAAGCTTTCTTT. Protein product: CASTFLGAGGQNTEAFF.

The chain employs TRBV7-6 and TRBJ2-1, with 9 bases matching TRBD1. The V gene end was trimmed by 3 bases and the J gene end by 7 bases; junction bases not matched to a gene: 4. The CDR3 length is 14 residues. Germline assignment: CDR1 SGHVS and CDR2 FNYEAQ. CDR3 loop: CASSFIQGANEQFF. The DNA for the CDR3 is TGTGCCAGCAGCTTCATACAGGGGGCTAATGAGCAGTTCTTC. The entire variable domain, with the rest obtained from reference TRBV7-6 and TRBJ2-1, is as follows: GAGVSQSPRYKVTKRGQDVALRCDPISGHVSLYWYRQALGQGPEFLTYFNYEAQQDKSGLPNDRFSAERPEGSISTLTIQRTEQRDSAMYRCASSFIQGANEQFFGPGTRLTVL.

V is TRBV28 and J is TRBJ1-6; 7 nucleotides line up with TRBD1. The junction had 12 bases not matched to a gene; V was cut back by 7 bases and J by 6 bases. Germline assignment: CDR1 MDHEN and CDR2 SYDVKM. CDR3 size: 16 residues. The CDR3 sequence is CASNNNRDSRNSPLHF. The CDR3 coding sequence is TGTGCCAGCAATAATAACCGGGACAGCCGTAATTCACCCCTCCACTTT.

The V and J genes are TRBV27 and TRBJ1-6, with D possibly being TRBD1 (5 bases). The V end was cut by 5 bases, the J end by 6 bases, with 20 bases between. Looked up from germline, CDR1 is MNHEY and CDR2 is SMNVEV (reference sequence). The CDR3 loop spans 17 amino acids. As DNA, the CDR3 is TGTGCCAGCAGTCCGCGGGACCAGGGAAGGGTTAATTCACCCCTCCACTTT. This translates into CASSPRDQGRVNSPLHF.

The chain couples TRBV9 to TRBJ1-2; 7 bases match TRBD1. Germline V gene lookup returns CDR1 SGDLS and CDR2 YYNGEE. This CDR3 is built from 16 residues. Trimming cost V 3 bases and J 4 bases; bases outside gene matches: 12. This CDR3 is CASSARWDSPGYGYTF. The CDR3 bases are TGTGCCAGCAGCGCGAGGTGGGACAGTCCAGGCTATGGCTACACCTTC.

The CDR3 protein is CVGQGRHNEQFF. CDR3 sequence (DNA): TGTGTGGGACAGGGGAGGCACAATGAGCAGTTCTTC. The chain combines TRBV30 with TRBJ2-1, with 10 positions matching TRBD1. The CDR3 covers 12 residues. Germline V CDR1 and CDR2: GTSNPN, SVGIG (reference sequence).

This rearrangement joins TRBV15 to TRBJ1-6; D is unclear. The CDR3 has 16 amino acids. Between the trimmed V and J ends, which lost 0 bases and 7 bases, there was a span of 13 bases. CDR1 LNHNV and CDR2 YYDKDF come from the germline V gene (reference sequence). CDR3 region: CATSRDSWRSNSPLHF. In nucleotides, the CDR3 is TGTGCCACCAGCAGAGATTCTTGGAGAAGCAATTCACCCCTCCACTTT.

CDR3 nucleotides: TGCACCAGCAGCCCAGAGGGACTAGCGGTTTACGAGCAGTACTTC. As protein: CTSSPEGLAVYEQYF. The J gene is TRBJ2-7, the V gene TRBV1; TRBD2 reflects the table's D call only, with no check against the DNA. TRBV1 is a pseudogene segment. The CDR3 runs to 15 residues.

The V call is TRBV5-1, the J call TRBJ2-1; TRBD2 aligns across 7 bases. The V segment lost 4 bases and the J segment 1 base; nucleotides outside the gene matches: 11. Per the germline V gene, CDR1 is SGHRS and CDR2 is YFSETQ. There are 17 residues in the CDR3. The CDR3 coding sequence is TGCGCCAGCAGCCTCGGACTAGTCGGCCCATCCTACAATGAGCAGTTCTTC. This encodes CASSLGLVGPSYNEQFF. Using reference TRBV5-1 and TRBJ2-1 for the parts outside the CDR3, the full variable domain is KAGVTQTPRYLIKTRGQQVTLSCSPISGHRSVSWYQQTPGQGLQFLFEYFSETQRNKGNFPGRFSGRQFSNSRSEMNVSTLELGDSALYLCASSLGLVGPSYNEQFFGPGTRLTVL.

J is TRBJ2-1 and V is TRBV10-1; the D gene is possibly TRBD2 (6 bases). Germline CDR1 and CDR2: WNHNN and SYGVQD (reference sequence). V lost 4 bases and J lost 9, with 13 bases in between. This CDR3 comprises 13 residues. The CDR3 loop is CASSVASVGEQFF. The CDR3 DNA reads TGCGCCAGCAGTGTTGCTAGCGTCGGTGAGCAGTTCTTC.